These 24 T cell receptor beta chains originate from one sample sequenced in a study of technical replicates of blood from a handful of donors. The assay was immunoSEQ multiplex PCR, and TCRdb's table has in-frame clones only and misses some. The data show about 75,000 clones, about nine tenths seen once. The sequenced sample consisted of T cells isolated from PBMCs. These TCRs come from a human donor in good health.

The rearrangement uses TRBV5-4 and TRBJ2-2; D is unclear. CDR1 and CDR2 (germline): SGHNT, YYREEE (reference sequence). Trimming removed 4 bases at V and 0 bases at J, with 4 bases between. The length of the CDR3 is 13 residues. Here the CDR3 DNA reads TGTGCCAGCAGCCCATCGAACACCGGGGAGCTGTTTTTT. This sequence encodes CASSPSNTGELFF.

The chain joins TRBV27 to TRBJ2-7; TRBD2 agrees at 7 bases. V lost 4 bases, J lost 7 bases, and 19 bases stayed unmatched. CDR3 length equals 17 residues. Germline lookup yields CDR1 MNHEY and CDR2 SMNVEV (reference sequence). In nucleotides, the CDR3 is TGTGCCAGCAGTTCCTTCGCCCGGCGGGAGAAGGTATGGGAGCAGTACTTC. Its protein is CASSSFARREKVWEQYF.

The chain is built from TRBV7-2 and TRBJ1-3, with D possibly being TRBD1 (6 bases). V was trimmed by 3 bases and J by 1 base, leaving 10 bases between them. The CDR3 extends over 15 amino acids. Per the germline V gene, CDR1 is SGHTA and CDR2 is FQGNSA. Here the CDR3 reads CASSLGHLSGNTIYF. CDR3 DNA: TGTGCCAGCAGCTTGGGACACCTTTCTGGAAACACCATATATTTT. Looking up the rest from reference TRBV7-2 and TRBJ1-3 gives the full variable domain: GAGVSQSPSNKVTEKGKDVELRCDPISGHTALYWYRQSLGQGLEFLIYFQGNSAPDKSGLPSDRFSAERTGGSVSTLTIQRTQQEDSAVYLCASSLGHLSGNTIYFGEGSWLTVV.

The chain recombines TRBV30 with TRBJ1-1; 7 bases are shared with TRBD1. This CDR3 has 13 residues. Germline V gene data show CDR1 as GTSNPN and CDR2 as SVGIG (reference sequence). The junction had 7 bases not matched to a gene; V was cut back by 5 bases and J by 4 bases. Here the CDR3 reads CAWARQGATEAFF. Here the CDR3 DNA reads TGTGCCTGGGCCCGACAGGGAGCCACTGAAGCTTTCTTT.

The V gene is TRBV6-1, the J gene TRBJ2-7, with no clear D. V shed 5 bases and J shed 0 bases, with 14 bases lying between them. From germline, CDR1 is MNHNS and CDR2 SASEGT. This CDR3 has 15 amino acids. CDR3 residues: CASSNEQAFSYEQYF. For the CDR3, the DNA is TGTGCCAGCAGTAATGAGCAGGCCTTCTCCTACGAGCAGTACTTC.

The V call is TRBV5-1, the J call TRBJ2-7; 8 bases line up with TRBD1. This CDR3 comprises 14 residues. J gave up 7 bases and V 0 bases, and 6 bases lay outside the gene matches. Per the germline V gene, CDR1 is SGHRS and CDR2 is YFSETQ. CDR3 amino acids: CASSLVQGGKEQYF. The CDR3 DNA is TGCGCCAGCAGCTTGGTACAGGGGGGTAAGGAGCAGTACTTC.

The rearrangement links TRBV6-1 to TRBJ2-3; TRBD1 aligns across 9 bases. The CDR3 totals 14 residues. V lost 8 bases and J lost 3; bases outside the gene matches: 6. CDR1 and CDR2 from the germline V gene are MNHNS and SASEGT. For the CDR3, the DNA is TGTGCCAGCGGGACAGGGATGGATACAGATACGCAGTATTTT. Encoded protein: CASGTGMDTDTQYF.

CDR3 residues: CASSLGDRGHEQYF. For the CDR3, the DNA is TGCGCCAGCAGCTTGGGTGACAGGGGCCACGAGCAGTACTTC. This chain uses TRBV5-1 with TRBJ2-7, with TRBD1 matching over 8 bases. CDR1 SGHRS and CDR2 YFSETQ come from the germline V gene. The CDR3 sequence is 14 residues long. With V trimmed by 0 bases and J by 5 bases, 4 bases remained unmatched.

The chain joins TRBV11-2 to TRBJ2-1; TRBD1 is a possible D gene (6 bases). The germline V gene encodes CDR1 SGHAT and CDR2 FQNNGV. This CDR3 contains 17 residues. Trimming cost V 3 bases and J 0 bases, with 15 bases left between them. The CDR3 protein is CASSFSIGQNSYNEQFF. In nucleotides, the CDR3 is TGTGCCAGCAGCTTCTCTATTGGACAGAACTCCTACAATGAGCAGTTCTTC.

This chain joins TRBV11-1 and TRBJ1-2, with 8 bases identical to TRBD1. CDR3 length: 15 amino acids. V dropped 2 bases and J dropped 2; count of bases not matched to a gene: 4. Germline V gene lookup returns CDR1 SGHAT and CDR2 FQDESV (reference sequence). The CDR3 reads CASSLYGQGNYGYTF. CDR3 sequence (DNA): TGTGCCAGCAGCTTATATGGACAGGGCAACTATGGCTACACCTTC.

The chain couples TRBV5-6 to TRBJ1-4, with no clear D. The CDR3 contains 14 residues. The V gene lost 5 bases and the J gene lost 2 bases, with 10 bases spanning the gap. CDR1 is SGHDT and CDR2 is YYEEEE in the germline V gene. As DNA, the CDR3 is TGTGCCAGCAGTTCAACCAGTACTAATGAAAAACTGTTTTTT. Its translation: CASSSTSTNEKLFF.

The rearrangement joins TRBV11-2 to TRBJ2-2; D might be TRBD2 (5 bases). V was shortened by 5 bases and J by 1 base, with 17 bases between the two germline ends. CDR3 length equals 17 residues. Per germline, CDR1 SGHAT and CDR2 FQNNGV. CDR3 loop: CASSLGSGFRNTGELFF. DNA for the CDR3: TGTGCCAGCAGCCTAGGATCGGGGTTTCGGAACACCGGGGAGCTGTTTTTT.

This clone is a singleton in its sample. The rearrangement links TRBV6-4 to TRBJ2-1; D may be TRBD2 (6 bases). V lost 7 bases to trimming and J lost 5 bases, with 21 bases between them. Germline CDR1 reads MRHNA; CDR2 reads SNTAGT. The CDR3 consists of 16 residues. Here the CDR3 DNA reads TGTGCCAGCAAAGAAATGGCGGGAACCCCTAACAATGAGCAGTTCTTC. The encoded protein is CASKEMAGTPNNEQFF.

As DNA, the CDR3 is TGTGCCAGCAGCTTAGACCCTAACTACGAGCAGTACTTC. This translates into CASSLDPNYEQYF. The chain joins TRBV11-3 to TRBJ2-7; D not certain. CDR1 and CDR2 from the germline V gene are SGHNT and YENEEA. Trimming left V 0 bases short and J 3 bases short, with 6 bases between. The CDR3 loop spans 13 amino acids.

The chain employs TRBV10-3 and TRBJ1-5, with D perhaps TRBD1 (5 bases). This CDR3 is built from 15 residues. Germline CDR1 reads ENHRY; CDR2 reads SYGVKD. The germline V and J ends were trimmed by 3 bases and 3 bases, with 12 bases remaining between them. The CDR3 DNA sequence: TGTGCCATCAGTGAAGGCAGGGAAATCAATCAGCCCCAGCATTTT. It is translated as CAISEGREINQPQHF.

V and J are TRBV4-3 and TRBJ2-7, with D tentatively TRBD2 (5 bases). Germline V gene data show CDR1 as LGHNA and CDR2 as YSLEER. V lost 1 base, J lost 6 bases, and 25 bases lay in between. CDR3 length: 18 amino acids. Here the CDR3 reads CASSQVPLSAEDYGEQYF. CDR3 nucleotide sequence: TGCGCCAGCAGCCAAGTACCCCTTAGCGCAGAGGATTATGGCGAGCAGTACTTC.

The chain joins TRBV6-5 to TRBJ2-1; TRBD1 is a possible D gene (6 bases). Germline CDR1 reads MNHEY; CDR2 reads SVGAGI. The length of the CDR3 is 11 residues. Between the trimmed V and J ends, which lost 8 bases and 7 bases, there was a span of 9 bases. CDR3 loop: CASGQINEQFF. CDR3 in DNA: TGTGCCAGCGGACAGATAAATGAGCAGTTCTTC.

The V and J genes are TRBV18 and TRBJ2-5; 10 bases are a match to TRBD1. The CDR3 runs 15 residues. J lost 6 bases, V lost 3 bases, and 7 bases had no gene match. From germline, CDR1 is KGHSH and CDR2 LQKENI. The CDR3 DNA follows: TGTGCCAGCTCACCCACAGGACAGGGGGGACAGACCCAGTACTTC. Its translation: CASSPTGQGGQTQYF.

This clone was picked up one time. Other DNA sequences within the sample encode an identical CDR3. The chain couples TRBV5-1 to TRBJ2-3, with D possibly matching TRBD1 (6 bases). Trimming left V 2 bases short and J 0 bases short, with 10 bases between. The CDR3 has 15 amino acids. Germline assignment: CDR1 SGHRS and CDR2 YFSETQ. CDR3 nucleotides: TGCGCCAGCAGCTTAGAAGGGGGTAGCACAGATACGCAGTATTTT. Translating gives CASSLEGGSTDTQYF.

This clone is a singleton in its sample. The chain recombines TRBV27 with TRBJ1-2, with D possibly TRBD1 on 6 matching bases. Germline CDR1 and CDR2: MNHEY and SMNVEV (reference sequence). The ends were cut back, 2 bases at V and 2 bases at J, with 15 bases in the middle. The CDR3 consists of 16 residues. The CDR3 nucleotides read TGTGCCAGCAGTTTAGCCCACAGGGAATTAAACTATGGCTACACCTTC. Residues: CASSLAHRELNYGYTF.

The chain has TRBV27 and TRBJ2-1, with D perhaps matching TRBD1 (6 bases). Germline lookup yields CDR1 MNHEY and CDR2 SMNVEV (reference sequence). The V and J ends lost 5 bases and 9 bases respectively, with 17 bases between them. This CDR3 has 14 amino acids. The CDR3 sequence: CASSLPTGNGEQFF. For the CDR3, the DNA is TGTGCCAGCAGTCTCCCCACAGGGAACGGTGAGCAGTTCTTC.

This clone has just a few counts. This chain links TRBV7-9 with TRBJ2-2; D is perhaps TRBD2 (6 bases). V lost 1 base and J lost 5, with 11 bases in between. Germline CDR1 is SEHNR and CDR2 is FQNEAQ (reference sequence). This CDR3 contains 15 residues. CDR3 sequence: CASSLVSGPTGELFF. The CDR3 DNA reads as TGTGCCAGCAGCTTAGTTAGCGGTCCTACCGGGGAGCTGTTTTTT. The entire variable domain, with the rest obtained from reference TRBV7-9 and TRBJ2-2, is as follows: DTGVSQNPRHKITKRGQNVTFRCDPISEHNRLYWYRQTLGQGPEFLTYFQNEAQLEKSRLLSDRFSAERPKGSFSTLEIQRTEQGDSAMYLCASSLVSGPTGELFFGEGSRLTVL.

This sequence joins TRBV6-5 and TRBJ1-1; TRBD1 matches at 10 bases. The CDR3 is 15 amino acids. Trimming took 0 bases from V and 4 from J; bases not matched to a gene: 2. Germline CDR1 MNHEY, CDR2 SVGAGI. CDR3 DNA sequence: TGTGCCAGCAGTTACTCGAGGACAGGGGGCACTGAAGCTTTCTTT. It translates to CASSYSRTGGTEAFF.

This clone was recorded once. V gene TRBV25-1 combines with J gene TRBJ2-3, with TRBD2 matching 12 bases. From germline, CDR1 is MGHDK and CDR2 SYGVNS. Losses at the gene ends were 5 bases for V and 1 base for J; bases not matched to a gene: 1. The CDR3 runs to 15 residues. The CDR3 region is CASSRLAGGTDTQYF. The CDR3 bases are TGTGCCAGCAGTAGACTAGCGGGAGGCACAGATACGCAGTATTTT.